The 6 T cell receptor beta chains below all came from one sample that was sequenced in a study of shared T cell receptors in the human thymus. Clones were read by immunoSEQ multiplex PCR, and TCRdb kept only the in-frame ones, dropping some. Altogether about 660,000 clones are present, about 90% being singletons, with the ten largest covering over 0.008%. These data are also associated with another study on human thymus T cells.

Source material: thymocytes. Receptors originate from a boy in the first two years of life with a congenital heart defect.

V is TRBV4-1 and J is TRBJ2-2, with TRBD2 as a possible D gene (5 bases). CDR3 length equals 17 residues. Germline CDR1 MGHRA, CDR2 YSYEKL. V was pared by 0 bases and J by 5 bases, with 16 bases between. The CDR3 here is CASSQDPTNKITGELFF. The CDR3 DNA follows: TGCGCCAGCAGCCAAGACCCGACTAACAAAATTACCGGGGAGCTGTTTTTT.

CDR3 in amino acids: CASSYKGSGNTIYF. In DNA, the CDR3 is TGTGCCAGCAGTTATAAGGGGTCTGGAAACACCATATATTTT. The chain is built from TRBV6-5 and TRBJ1-3; possible D gene TRBD1, 5 bases. CDR1 and CDR2 (germline): MNHEY, SVGAGI. V was trimmed by 3 bases and J by 1 base, leaving 7 bases between them. The CDR3 covers 14 residues.

The genes are TRBV4-3 and TRBJ2-1; D is unclear. Per germline, CDR1 LGHNA and CDR2 YSLEER. V was pared by 3 bases and J by 12 bases, with 18 bases between. This CDR3 spans 14 amino acids. DNA of the CDR3: TGCGCCAGCAGCCATCGCGCCCTAGACGGGTGGCAGTTCTTC. Protein: CASSHRALDGWQFF.

The rearrangement links TRBV28 to TRBJ2-7, with D tentatively TRBD2 (5 bases). The CDR3 runs 13 residues. V gave up 6 bases and J gave up 4 bases, with 13 bases separating them. The germline V gene has CDR1 MDHEN and CDR2 SYDVKM. This chain's CDR3 is CASRLRAGYEQYF. The CDR3 DNA sequence: TGTGCCAGCAGACTCCGCGCGGGTTACGAGCAGTACTTC.

Only a few counts were recorded for this clone. The chain joins TRBV11-2 to TRBJ1-1, with D perhaps matching TRBD1 (6 bases). This CDR3 spans 14 amino acids. The germline CDR1 and CDR2 sequences are SGHAT and FQNNGV. V lost 1 base, J lost 5 bases, and 11 bases lay in between. CDR3 sequence reads: CASSLAQGETEAFF. CDR3 nucleotide sequence: TGTGCCAGCAGCTTAGCACAGGGAGAGACTGAAGCTTTCTTT. Based on the CDR3 plus reference TRBV11-2 and TRBJ1-1, the full variable domain is EAGVAQSPRYKIIEKRQSVAFWCNPISGHATLYWYQQILGQGPKLLIQFQNNGVVDDSQLPKDRFSAERLKGVDSTLKIQPAKLEDSAVYLCASSLAQGETEAFFGQGTRLTVV.

Concerning this clone itself: Distinct nucleotide sequences in the sample also encode this CDR3. The CDR3 is CATSVGAQSPLHF. CDR3 in DNA: TGTGCCACCAGCGTGGGGGCTCAATCCCCCCTCCACTTT. This sequence joins TRBV15 and TRBJ1-6; D perhaps matches TRBD1 (6 bases). Germline values: CDR1 LNHNV, CDR2 YYDKDF (reference sequence). The CDR3 totals 13 residues. Trimming shortened V by 5 bases and J by 13 bases, and 15 bases separated the two germline ends.